Listed below are T cell receptor beta chains from one sample, sequenced in a study of cytomegalovirus exposure and HLA in healthy donors. Measured with immunoSEQ multiplex PCR; TCRdb has only the in-frame clones, and not every one. The repertoire holds 65,000 to 90,000 clones, with roughly 85% as singletons. The sequencing sample was made of PBMCs. The receptors shown here come from a young man in good health and CMV-seronegative. Both conserved end residues are part of each CDR3. Fields, in order: D gene, V gene, clone size, J gene, CDR3 protein, CDR3 DNA. D genes are given only for firm matches. Clone size is shown for a subset of rows, as once, few, many or a class of expanded clone.

TRBD1	TRBV13	few	TRBJ1-5	CASSLGTGEQPQHF	TGTGCCAGCAGCCTAGGGACAGGGGAACAGCCCCAGCATTTT
-	TRBV15	-	TRBJ2-3	CATKEGIIDTQYF	TGTGCCACCAAAGAGGGAATAATAGATACGCAGTATTTT
TRBD1	TRBV27	-	TRBJ1-2	CASSTWTGRAGGYTF	TGTGCCAGCAGTACCTGGACAGGGAGGGCTGGTGGCTACACCTTC
TRBD2	TRBV7-2	-	TRBJ2-3	CASSYPLSTAGSTDTQYF	TGTGCCAGCAGCTACCCCCTCTCAACAGCGGGGAGCACAGATACGCAGTATTTT
-	TRBV6-5	-	TRBJ2-5	CASSYTRKETQYF	TGTGCCAGCAGTTACACCAGGAAGGAGACCCAGTACTTC
-	TRBV7-6	-	TRBJ2-7	CASSLATRQRSYEQYF	TGTGCCAGCAGCTTAGCGACGAGACAGAGGTCCTACGAGCAGTACTTC
TRBD1	TRBV10-3	few	TRBJ2-1	CATRDSSYNEQFF	TGTGCCACCCGGGACAGCTCCTACAATGAGCAGTTCTTC
-	TRBV7-9	once	TRBJ1-5	CASSLEGSNQPQHF	TGTGCCAGCAGCTTGGAGGGCTCGAATCAGCCCCAGCATTTT
TRBD1	TRBV5-1	few	TRBJ1-1	CASRDRGTTEAFF	TGCGCCAGCAGGGACAGGGGGACCACTGAAGCTTTCTTT
-	TRBV5-6	-	TRBJ2-1	CASSGGGVEQFF	TGTGCCAGCAGCGGCGGTGGAGTGGAGCAGTTCTTC
TRBD2	TRBV5-4	-	TRBJ2-7	CASSLELGGADEQYF	TGTGCCAGCAGCTTGGAGCTCGGGGGGGCTGACGAGCAGTACTTC
TRBD1	TRBV29-1	-	TRBJ1-1	CSVQGTGPLFFGIEAFF	TGCAGCGTTCAGGGGACAGGACCTCTTTTTTTCGGGATTGAAGCTTTCTTT
-	TRBV7-2	-	TRBJ1-1	CASSRNRDEAFF	TGTGCCAGCAGCAGGAACAGGGATGAAGCTTTCTTT
TRBD1	TRBV27	-	TRBJ2-5	CASKGAGTGQETQYF	TGTGCCAGCAAAGGTGCGGGGACAGGCCAAGAGACCCAGTACTTC
TRBD1	TRBV2	-	TRBJ1-5	CASRGQGGNQPQHF	TGTGCCAGCAGGGGACAGGGCGGCAATCAGCCCCAGCATTTT
TRBD1	TRBV6-1	-	TRBJ1-2	CASRTWDSRGYTF	TGTGCCAGCAGGACTTGGGACAGTCGAGGCTACACCTTC
-	TRBV5-6	few	TRBJ1-3	CASSLHSIGNTIYF	TGTGCCAGCAGTCTGCACAGTATTGGAAACACCATATATTTT